These 9 T cell receptor beta chains were all obtained from the same sample, sequenced in a study of blood T cell repertoires in COVID-19. The repertoire was sequenced with immunoSEQ multiplex PCR; TCRdb's copy has only in-frame clones and lacks some. The table lists approximately 200,000 clones, 85% to 90% of them singletons. Sequencing was done on a sample of PBMCs or T cells enriched from blood (not recorded which). The receptors come from a woman between 18 and 29 years old in a cohort exposed to, infected with or recovered from COVID-19 (not recorded which).

V and J are TRBV5-4 and TRBJ1-1; 7 nucleotides line up with TRBD1. J gave up 0 bases and V 4 bases, and 9 bases lay outside the gene matches. This CDR3 contains 16 residues. Germline V gene data show CDR1 as SGHNT and CDR2 as YYREEE (reference sequence). CDR3 in amino acids: CASSPGTVPLNTEAFF. The CDR3 nucleotides read TGTGCCAGCAGCCCAGGGACAGTTCCATTGAACACTGAAGCTTTCTTT.

V usage is TRBV7-3 and J usage is TRBJ1-4, with 8 bases fitting TRBD1. The CDR3 sequence is 14 residues long. Germline V lookup: CDR1 SGHTA, CDR2 FQGTGA. The V gene end was trimmed by 4 bases and the J gene end by 8 bases; junction bases not matched to a gene: 6. CDR3 protein: CASSSTGDAEKLFF. The CDR3 nucleotides read TGTGCCAGCAGCTCGACAGGGGATGCGGAAAAACTGTTTTTT.

The gene calls are TRBV11-3 and TRBJ2-2; perhaps TRBD1 as D (6 bases). The CDR3 sequence is 13 residues long. The V end lost 5 bases, the J end lost 7 bases, and 11 bases lay between the germline ends. Germline CDR1 and CDR2: SGHNT and YENEEA. For the CDR3, the DNA is TGTGCCAGCAGCCACAGGGCGGGCGGGGAGCTGTTTTTT. Its translation is CASSHRAGGELFF.

The V gene is TRBV5-6, the J gene TRBJ2-7; D is possibly TRBD2 (6 bases). The length of the CDR3 is 14 residues. V shed 7 bases and J shed 2 bases, with 16 bases lying between them. The germline gives CDR1 SGHDT, CDR2 YYEEEE. CDR3 protein: CASGLGTEAYEQYF. The DNA of the CDR3 is TGTGCCAGCGGGCTAGGGACTGAAGCCTACGAGCAGTACTTC.

The gene calls are TRBV24-1 and TRBJ1-5; tentatively, D is TRBD1 (6 bases). V was pared by 2 bases and J by 3 bases, with 10 bases between. Looked up from germline, CDR1 is KGHDR and CDR2 is SFDVKD. The CDR3 loop spans 15 amino acids. In DNA, the CDR3 is TGTGCCACCAGTGATTCTACAGGGTCCAATCAGCCCCAGCATTTT. It specifies CATSDSTGSNQPQHF.

The chain couples TRBV11-3 to TRBJ2-7; 8 bases line up with TRBD2. Trimming cost V 4 bases and J 3 bases; bases outside gene matches: 8. Germline V gene data show CDR1 as SGHNT and CDR2 as YENEEA. This CDR3 is built from 15 residues. CDR3 DNA sequence: TGTGCCAGCAGCTCACGGACTAGCACTCACTACGAGCAGTACTTC. This codes for CASSSRTSTHYEQYF.

The CDR3 bases are TGTGCCAGCAAATCTCCTAACAGGGTCACTGAAGCTTTCTTT. This translates into CASKSPNRVTEAFF. The chain combines TRBV27 with TRBJ1-1; weak D call: TRBD1 (6 bases). The CDR3 sequence is 14 residues long. V was pared by 7 bases and J by 4 bases, with 16 bases between. The germline V gene has CDR1 MNHEY and CDR2 SMNVEV (reference sequence).

The rearrangement joins TRBV5-5 to TRBJ1-1, with 7 bases identical to TRBD1. Germline CDR1 and CDR2: SGHKS and YYEKEE (reference sequence). CDR3 length equals 18 residues. V trimming: 5 bases; J trimming: 4 bases; junction bases outside the gene matches: 20. CDR3 residues: CASSIRPGQLKGGTEAFF. The CDR3 bases are TGTGCCAGCAGTATTAGACCGGGACAGTTGAAAGGGGGCACTGAAGCTTTCTTT.

The chain carries TRBV19 and TRBJ2-3; unclear D gene. CDR1 is LNHDA and CDR2 is SQIVND in the germline V gene (reference sequence). V lost 5 bases, J lost 3 bases, and 12 bases lay in between. This CDR3 spans 14 amino acids. This CDR3 reads CASSASLRTDTQYF. The CDR3 nucleotides are TGTGCCAGTAGTGCATCCCTTCGGACAGATACGCAGTATTTT.